A selection of T cell receptor beta chains follows, all from one sample in a study of T cell repertoires in cytomegalovirus infection. No antigen has been identified for these receptors. MiXCR was run by TCRdb on the reads, yielding one entry per CDR3 protein. This table has roughly 120,000 distinct CDR3 sequences, 30% to 35% appearing once. Sequences were derived from CD8+ T cells from cultured PBMCs, sampled from culture after CMV antigen stimulation. Receptors originate from a human donor in good health (CMV status not recorded). Some clones in this sample may be carry-over from other donors' samples. The CDR3 runs from the conserved cysteine through the conserved F or W. The order of the fields is V gene, J gene, clone size, D gene, CDR3 DNA, CDR3 protein. D genes are given only for firm matches. Not every row has a clone size; where given, it reads once, few, many or a size class.

v_call: TRBV20-1; j_call: TRBJ2-7; clone_size: .; d_call: .; cdr3_nt: TGCAGTGCCCGGGGGGACAGAGGCGAGCAGTACTTC; cdr3_aa: CSARGDRGEQYF
v_call: TRBV7-9; j_call: TRBJ2-7; clone_size: .; d_call: .; cdr3_nt: TGTGCCAGCAGCCCACCCTCCGACAGTCCCTACGAGCAGTACTTC; cdr3_aa: CASSPPSDSPYEQYF
v_call: TRBV7-8; j_call: TRBJ2-7; clone_size: .; d_call: TRBD2; cdr3_nt: TGTGCCAGCAGCTTGGGGGGAGGGACCTACGAGCAGTACTTC; cdr3_aa: CASSLGGGTYEQYF
v_call: TRBV7-6; j_call: TRBJ1-2; clone_size: few; d_call: TRBD1; cdr3_nt: TGTGCCAGCAGCTCGACAGGGTCTCGAAAGGAAAACTATGGCTACACCTTC; cdr3_aa: CASSSTGSRKENYGYTF
v_call: TRBV6-1; j_call: TRBJ2-7; clone_size: .; d_call: .; cdr3_nt: TGTGCCAGCAGGCCACCTGGACACATCTCCTACGAGCAGTACTTC; cdr3_aa: CASRPPGHISYEQYF
v_call: TRBV12-3/TRBV12-4; j_call: TRBJ2-7; clone_size: .; d_call: .; cdr3_nt: TGTGCCAGCAGTTTCGCAGTTACCTACGAGCAGTACTTC; cdr3_aa: CASSFAVTYEQYF
v_call: TRBV4-1; j_call: TRBJ1-2; clone_size: .; d_call: .; cdr3_nt: TGCGCCAGCAGCCAAGATGGAGGGGTTATATGGGGCTACACCTTC; cdr3_aa: CASSQDGGVIWGYTF
v_call: TRBV5-1; j_call: TRBJ1-6; clone_size: .; d_call: .; cdr3_nt: TGCGCCAGCAGCTTGGTGGTAGGGTTGGAGTCACCCCTCCACTTT; cdr3_aa: CASSLVVGLESPLHF
v_call: TRBV12-3/TRBV12-4; j_call: TRBJ1-1; clone_size: .; d_call: .; cdr3_nt: TGTGCCAGCAGTTTAATGGGAACAGGCTCCATGAACACTGAAGCTTTCTTT; cdr3_aa: CASSLMGTGSMNTEAFF
v_call: TRBV5-6; j_call: TRBJ2-3; clone_size: .; d_call: TRBD1; cdr3_nt: TGTGCCAGCAGCTTGGGGACAACCAGGGGGACAGATACGCAGTATTTT; cdr3_aa: CASSLGTTRGTDTQYF
v_call: TRBV12-3/TRBV12-4; j_call: TRBJ1-2; clone_size: few; d_call: .; cdr3_nt: TGTGCCAGCAGTTTCGGCGATGGCTACACCTTC; cdr3_aa: CASSFGDGYTF
v_call: TRBV6-1; j_call: TRBJ2-5; clone_size: few; d_call: .; cdr3_nt: TGTGCCAGCAGTGTAAGCCCCGGACACCAAGAGACCCAGTACTTC; cdr3_aa: CASSVSPGHQETQYF
v_call: TRBV4-1; j_call: TRBJ2-4; clone_size: few; d_call: TRBD2; cdr3_nt: TGCGCCAGCAGCCAAGCCCATCTAGCGGGGGGAGACATTCAGTACTTC; cdr3_aa: CASSQAHLAGGDIQYF
v_call: TRBV7-2; j_call: TRBJ1-2; clone_size: many; d_call: .; cdr3_nt: TGTGCCAGCAGCCGCAACTGGAATGGCTACACCTTC; cdr3_aa: CASSRNWNGYTF
v_call: TRBV12-3/TRBV12-4; j_call: TRBJ2-7; clone_size: .; d_call: TRBD2; cdr3_nt: TGTGCCAGCAGTTTTGATCCGGACCCCGGGACTAGCGGGGGTAGGGAGCAGTACTTC; cdr3_aa: CASSFDPDPGTSGGREQYF
v_call: TRBV7-6; j_call: TRBJ1-4; clone_size: many; d_call: TRBD1; cdr3_nt: TGTGCCAGCAGCCTCGGGACAGCGAAAAATGAAAAACTGTTTTTT; cdr3_aa: CASSLGTAKNEKLFF
v_call: TRBV7-2; j_call: TRBJ1-6; clone_size: .; d_call: .; cdr3_nt: TGTGCCAGCAGCCCGCCGGTGGGGGGAGAAATCTATAATTCACCCCTCCACTTT; cdr3_aa: CASSPPVGGEIYNSPLHF
v_call: TRBV5-6; j_call: TRBJ1-1; clone_size: .; d_call: .; cdr3_nt: TGTGCCAGCAGCTCTCGATCGTGGGGGAACACTGAAGCTTTCTTT; cdr3_aa: CASSSRSWGNTEAFF
v_call: TRBV12-3/TRBV12-4; j_call: TRBJ1-1; clone_size: .; d_call: .; cdr3_nt: TGTGCCAGCAGTTTAGATGGCATCCTAAGGGGAGCTTTCTTT; cdr3_aa: CASSLDGILRGAFF
v_call: TRBV2; j_call: TRBJ2-7; clone_size: .; d_call: .; cdr3_nt: TGTGCCAGCAGTGAAGCGCAGCCGGGGAACTCCTACGAGCAGTACTTC; cdr3_aa: CASSEAQPGNSYEQYF
v_call: TRBV5-1; j_call: TRBJ1-4; clone_size: .; d_call: .; cdr3_nt: TGCGCCAGCAGCTTGGGGGGGGGTTATGAAAAACTGTTTTTT; cdr3_aa: CASSLGGGYEKLFF
v_call: TRBV3-1; j_call: TRBJ1-5; clone_size: .; d_call: .; cdr3_nt: TGTGCCAGCAGCCAAGATTTGGGAGGGACGGTGAATCAGCCCCAGCATTTT; cdr3_aa: CASSQDLGGTVNQPQHF
v_call: TRBV6-5; j_call: TRBJ1-5; clone_size: few; d_call: TRBD1; cdr3_nt: TGTGCCAGCAGTGCCGGGACAGGGAATCAGCCCCAGCATTTT; cdr3_aa: CASSAGTGNQPQHF
v_call: TRBV27; j_call: TRBJ2-2; clone_size: many; d_call: .; cdr3_nt: TGTGCCAGCAGTTTAAAGAGGGCCGGGGAGCTGTTTTTT; cdr3_aa: CASSLKRAGELFF
v_call: TRBV6-1; j_call: TRBJ2-1; clone_size: few; d_call: TRBD1; cdr3_nt: TGTGCCAGCAGACCCGGACAGGGTCCCTACAATGAGCAGTTCTTC; cdr3_aa: CASRPGQGPYNEQFF
v_call: TRBV7-9; j_call: TRBJ2-3; clone_size: .; d_call: .; cdr3_nt: TGTGCCAGCAGCTCCCCCTCGGACCCTGGGGTTGGTACGCAGTATTTT; cdr3_aa: CASSSPSDPGVGTQYF
v_call: TRBV9; j_call: TRBJ1-5; clone_size: few; d_call: .; cdr3_nt: TGTGCCAGCAGCGTAACCATGAATCAGCCCCAGCATTTT; cdr3_aa: CASSVTMNQPQHF
v_call: TRBV6-1; j_call: TRBJ2-6; clone_size: few; d_call: TRBD2; cdr3_nt: TGTGCCAGCAGCCCGGGGGGGGGGACATCTGGGGCCAACGTCCTGACTTTC; cdr3_aa: CASSPGGGTSGANVLTF
v_call: TRBV7-2; j_call: TRBJ2-7; clone_size: .; d_call: .; cdr3_nt: TGTGCCAGCACCGTCCCAGAGGGTGGCGAGCAGTACTTC; cdr3_aa: CASTVPEGGEQYF
v_call: TRBV12-3/TRBV12-4; j_call: TRBJ1-2; clone_size: few; d_call: .; cdr3_nt: TGTGCCAGCAGCCCTGTCCTGGGCAGCCTAACCTATCGGGATTATGGCTACACCTTC; cdr3_aa: CASSPVLGSLTYRDYGYTF
v_call: TRBV5-6; j_call: TRBJ2-5; clone_size: many; d_call: TRBD1; cdr3_nt: TGTGCCAGCAGCCAAGACGGACAGGGGAAGAGAGAGACCCAGTACTTC; cdr3_aa: CASSQDGQGKRETQYF
v_call: TRBV4-1; j_call: TRBJ2-3; clone_size: .; d_call: .; cdr3_nt: TGCGCCAGCAGCCAAGTAACGGAGGCAACAGATACGCAGTATTTT; cdr3_aa: CASSQVTEATDTQYF
v_call: TRBV6-5; j_call: TRBJ1-1; clone_size: .; d_call: TRBD1; cdr3_nt: TGTGCCAGCAGTTGGGGGACAGGGAACACTGAAGCTTTCTTT; cdr3_aa: CASSWGTGNTEAFF
v_call: TRBV7-2; j_call: TRBJ2-1; clone_size: few; d_call: .; cdr3_nt: TGTGCCAGCAGCTTAGCGGGGGGTGAGCAGTTCTTC; cdr3_aa: CASSLAGGEQFF
v_call: TRBV2; j_call: TRBJ2-5; clone_size: .; d_call: .; cdr3_nt: TGTGCCAGCAGACCGGGGCGAGCCCCTCCATTGGAGACCCAGTACTTC; cdr3_aa: CASRPGRAPPLETQYF
v_call: TRBV12-3/TRBV12-4; j_call: TRBJ2-1; clone_size: once; d_call: .; cdr3_nt: TGTGCCAGCAATTGGGGGGCGGGGCGATTGGAGCAGTTCTTC; cdr3_aa: CASNWGAGRLEQFF
v_call: TRBV4-1; j_call: TRBJ2-7; clone_size: .; d_call: .; cdr3_nt: TGCGCCAGCAGCCAAGGCAGAGCGACTGACTACGAGCAGTACTTC; cdr3_aa: CASSQGRATDYEQYF
v_call: TRBV27; j_call: TRBJ2-7; clone_size: .; d_call: TRBD2; cdr3_nt: TGTGCCAGCAGTCCTTCTGGCGGGGGAAGCTACGAGCAGTACTTC; cdr3_aa: CASSPSGGGSYEQYF
v_call: TRBV6-1; j_call: TRBJ1-5; clone_size: few; d_call: TRBD1; cdr3_nt: TGTGCCAGCAGTGCGGACAGGTCCTACAATCAGCCCCAGCATTTT; cdr3_aa: CASSADRSYNQPQHF
v_call: TRBV9; j_call: TRBJ1-2; clone_size: few; d_call: TRBD1; cdr3_nt: TGTGCCAGCAGCGGACAGGGTCACGACTATGGCTACACCTTC; cdr3_aa: CASSGQGHDYGYTF